A selection of T cell receptor beta chains follows, all from one sample in a study of blood T cell repertoires in COVID-19. Sequencing was performed with immunoSEQ multiplex PCR; in TCRdb, only in-frame clones are kept and a portion is missing. In the table there are around 300,000 clones, more than 70% of which are singletons. Sequenced material: peripheral blood. These receptors all come from a young man with active or convalescent COVID-19. Each CDR3 is given with its conserved first and last residue. The order of the fields is clone size, D gene, J gene, V gene, CDR3 protein, CDR3 DNA. D genes are given only for firm matches. Size tells how often a clone was seen (once, few, many) or the class of an expanded clone, and some rows leave it out.

>-|TRBD1|TRBJ1-6|TRBV19
CASRDRGVPLHF
TGTGCCAGTAGGGACAGGGGGGTACCCCTCCACTTT
>-|TRBD2|TRBJ2-7|TRBV3-1/TRBV3-2
CASSRGTSGGPEQYF
TGTGCCAGCAGCCGTGGGACTAGCGGGGGGCCCGAGCAGTACTTC
>-|-|TRBJ1-2|TRBV7-9
CASSLVGREYYGYTF
TGTGCCAGCAGCTTAGTGGGGAGAGAGTACTATGGCTACACCTTC
>-|-|TRBJ1-2|TRBV10-3
CAISDPVIGEYGYTF
TGTGCCATCAGTGACCCCGTAATCGGGGAGTATGGCTACACCTTC
>few|-|TRBJ1-3|TRBV30
CAWSVQFSGNTIYF
TGTGCCTGGAGTGTACAGTTCTCTGGAAACACCATATATTTT
>-|-|TRBJ1-4|TRBV13
CASSFWQANEKLFF
TGTGCCAGCAGCTTTTGGCAAGCTAATGAAAAACTGTTTTTT
>-|-|TRBJ2-7|TRBV18
CASSPTSSPYEQYF
TGTGCCAGCTCCCCAACTAGCTCCCCCTACGAGCAGTACTTC
>-|-|TRBJ2-7|TRBV29-1
CSVGGTQSAYEQYF
TGCAGCGTTGGGGGGACTCAGTCAGCCTACGAGCAGTACTTC
>once|TRBD2|TRBJ2-1|TRBV19
CASSIALAEQFF
TGTGCCAGTAGTATAGCACTAGCGGAGCAGTTCTTC
>once|TRBD1|TRBJ2-1|TRBV24-1
CATRTGTGYDNEQFF
TGTGCCACCAGGACCGGGACAGGGTACGACAATGAGCAGTTCTTC
>-|-|TRBJ2-7|TRBV7-3
CASSPQAGKAYEQYF
TGTGCCAGCAGCCCTCAAGCGGGCAAGGCCTACGAGCAGTACTTC
>-|-|TRBJ1-2|TRBV3-1/TRBV3-2
CASRGQGHGYTF
TGTGCCAGCAGAGGGCAGGGCCATGGCTACACCTTC
>-|TRBD2|TRBJ2-1|TRBV5-6
CASSSSRTSGETEFF
TGTGCCAGCAGCTCATCCCGGACTAGCGGGGAGACCGAGTTCTTC
>-|TRBD2|TRBJ2-5|TRBV5-1
CASSFSGGRETQYF
TGCGCCAGCAGCTTCAGCGGGGGGAGAGAGACCCAGTACTTC
>-|-|TRBJ2-2|TRBV5-1
CASSLGGNTGELFF
TGCGCCAGCAGCTTGGGCGGTAACACCGGGGAGCTGTTTTTT
>-|-|TRBJ2-1|TRBV7-6
CASSRGLRAVNEQFF
TGTGCCAGCAGTCGGGGACTCCGGGCTGTCAATGAGCAGTTCTTC